The clone carrying this TCR beta chain was seen a single time. Specified time point: blood 2 weeks post-SBRT. Treatment here: 15 Gy SBRT to primary tumor, nephrectomy 4 weeks later. This table comes from immunoSEQ multiplex PCR, and its TCRdb copy is limited to in-frame clones, with some not included. This sample yields fewer than 90,000 clones, of which around 86% are seen a single time; approximately 22% belongs to the top ten. The sample comes from a study of radiation and T cells in renal cell carcinoma. Germline V lookup: CDR1 MNHEY, CDR2 SMNVEV (reference sequence). V lost 4 bases and J lost 7; bases outside the gene matches: 0. The CDR3 length is 12 residues.

This receptor was taken from a woman aged 45-60 years with renal cell carcinoma. The rearrangement links TRBV27 to TRBJ2-2; 7 bases are a match to TRBD1. The material was blood, obtained from a patient whose treatment included radiotherapy and nephrectomy. The CDR3 is CASSSGGGELFF. As DNA, the CDR3 is TGTGCCAGCAGTTCAGGGGGCGGGGAGCTGTTTTTT.